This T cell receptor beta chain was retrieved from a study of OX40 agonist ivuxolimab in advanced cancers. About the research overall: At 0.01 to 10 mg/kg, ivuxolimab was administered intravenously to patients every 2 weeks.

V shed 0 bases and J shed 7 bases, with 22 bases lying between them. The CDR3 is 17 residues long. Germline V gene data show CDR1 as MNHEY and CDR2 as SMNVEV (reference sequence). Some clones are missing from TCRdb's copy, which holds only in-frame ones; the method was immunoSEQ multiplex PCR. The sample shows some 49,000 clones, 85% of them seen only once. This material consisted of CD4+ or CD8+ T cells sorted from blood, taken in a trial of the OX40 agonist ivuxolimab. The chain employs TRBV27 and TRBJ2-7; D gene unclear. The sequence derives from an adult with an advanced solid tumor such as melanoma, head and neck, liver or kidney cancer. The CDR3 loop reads CASSLSSLGGSPGEQYF. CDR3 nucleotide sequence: TGTGCCAGCAGTTTATCGTCTCTCGGTGGCTCCCCGGGTGAGCAGTACTTC.